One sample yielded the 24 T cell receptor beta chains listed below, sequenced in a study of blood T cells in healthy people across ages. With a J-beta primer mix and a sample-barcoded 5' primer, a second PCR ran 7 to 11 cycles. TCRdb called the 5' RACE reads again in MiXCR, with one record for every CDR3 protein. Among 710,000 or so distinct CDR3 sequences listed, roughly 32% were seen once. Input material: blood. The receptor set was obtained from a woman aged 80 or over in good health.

CDR3 coding DNA: TGTGCCAGCAGAAGGACGGGGCGGGAGGAAAAACTGTTTTTT. This sequence encodes CASRRTGREEKLFF. The chain combines TRBV2 with TRBJ1-4; D is perhaps TRBD1 (5 bases). The CDR3 sequence is 14 residues long. Germline V lookup: CDR1 SNHLY, CDR2 FYNNEI. V lost 6 bases and J lost 8, with 16 bases in between. Complete variable domain (other parts from reference TRBV2 and TRBJ1-4): EPEVTQTPSHQVTQMGQEVILRCVPISNHLYFYWYRQILGQKVEFLVSFYNNEISEKSEIFDDQFSVERPDGSNFTLKIRSTKLEDSAMYFCASRRTGREEKLFFGSGTQLSVL.

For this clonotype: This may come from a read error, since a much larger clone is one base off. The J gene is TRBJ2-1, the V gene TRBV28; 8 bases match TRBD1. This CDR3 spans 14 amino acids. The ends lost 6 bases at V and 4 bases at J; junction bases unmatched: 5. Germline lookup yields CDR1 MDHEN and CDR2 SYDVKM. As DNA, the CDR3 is TGTGCCAGCAGCCCGGGACAGGTTTACAATGAGCAGTTCTTC. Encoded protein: CASSPGQVYNEQFF. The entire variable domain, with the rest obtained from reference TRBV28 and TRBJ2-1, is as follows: DVKVTQSSRYLVKRTGEKVFLECVQDMDHENMFWYRQDPGLGLRLIYFSYDVKMKEKGDIPEGYSVSREKKERFSLILESASTNQTSMYLCASSPGQVYNEQFFGPGTRLTVL.

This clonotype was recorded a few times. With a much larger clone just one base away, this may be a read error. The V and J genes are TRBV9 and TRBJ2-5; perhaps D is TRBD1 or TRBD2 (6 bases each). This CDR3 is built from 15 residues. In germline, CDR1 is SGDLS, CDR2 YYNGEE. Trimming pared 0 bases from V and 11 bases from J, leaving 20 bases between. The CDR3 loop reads CASSVVGGGLDEQYF. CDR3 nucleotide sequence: TGTGCCAGCAGCGTAGTCGGGGGCGGGTTGGATGAGCAGTACTTC. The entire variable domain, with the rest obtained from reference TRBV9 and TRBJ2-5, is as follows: DSGVTQTPKHLITATGQRVTLRCSPRSGDLSVYWYQQSLDQGLQFLIQYYNGEERAKGNILERFSAQQFPDLHSELNLSSLELGDSALYFCASSVVGGGLDEQYFGPGTRLLVL.

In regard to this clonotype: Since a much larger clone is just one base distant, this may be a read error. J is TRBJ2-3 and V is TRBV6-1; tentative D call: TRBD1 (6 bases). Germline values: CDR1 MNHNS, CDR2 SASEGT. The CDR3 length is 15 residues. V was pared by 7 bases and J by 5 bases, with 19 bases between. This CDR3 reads CASKQTGSGIDTQYF. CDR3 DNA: TGTGCCAGCAAACAAACAGGGTCGGGCATAGATACGCAGTATTTT.

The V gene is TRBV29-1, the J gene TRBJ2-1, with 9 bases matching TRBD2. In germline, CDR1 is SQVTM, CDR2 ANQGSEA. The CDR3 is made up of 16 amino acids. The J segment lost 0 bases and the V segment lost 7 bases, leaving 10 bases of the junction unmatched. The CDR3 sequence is CSAGGLAGFSYNEQFF. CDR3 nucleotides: TGCAGCGCTGGGGGACTAGCCGGGTTCTCCTACAATGAGCAGTTCTTC.

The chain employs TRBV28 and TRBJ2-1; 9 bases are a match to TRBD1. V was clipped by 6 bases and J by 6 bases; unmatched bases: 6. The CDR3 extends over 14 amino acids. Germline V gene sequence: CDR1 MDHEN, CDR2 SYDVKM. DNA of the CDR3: TGTGCCAGCAGCCGCGGACAGGGGCGCAATGAGCAGTTCTTC. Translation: CASSRGQGRNEQFF. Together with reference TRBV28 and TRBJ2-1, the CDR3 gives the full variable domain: DVKVTQSSRYLVKRTGEKVFLECVQDMDHENMFWYRQDPGLGLRLIYFSYDVKMKEKGDIPEGYSVSREKKERFSLILESASTNQTSMYLCASSRGQGRNEQFFGPGTRLTVL.

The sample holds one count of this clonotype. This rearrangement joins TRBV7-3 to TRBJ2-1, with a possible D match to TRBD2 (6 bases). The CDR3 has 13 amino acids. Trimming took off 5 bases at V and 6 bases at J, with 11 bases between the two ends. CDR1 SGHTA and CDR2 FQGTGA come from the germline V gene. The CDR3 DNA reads TGTGCCAGCAGCGAGGGGACTGTCAATGAGCAGTTCTTC. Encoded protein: CASSEGTVNEQFF.

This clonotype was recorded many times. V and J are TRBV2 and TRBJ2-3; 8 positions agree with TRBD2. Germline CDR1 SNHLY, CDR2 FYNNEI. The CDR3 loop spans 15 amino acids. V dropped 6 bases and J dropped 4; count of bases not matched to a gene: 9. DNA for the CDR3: TGTGCCAGCAGGAACGACGGGGGGGGCGCAGATACGCAGTATTTT. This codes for CASRNDGGGADTQYF.

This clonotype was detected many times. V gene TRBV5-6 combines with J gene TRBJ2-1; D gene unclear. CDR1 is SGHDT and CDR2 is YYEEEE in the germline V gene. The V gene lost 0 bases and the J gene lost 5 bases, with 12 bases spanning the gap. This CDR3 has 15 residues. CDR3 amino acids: CASSLGFLGNNEQFF. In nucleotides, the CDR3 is TGTGCCAGCAGCTTGGGCTTTTTGGGGAACAATGAGCAGTTCTTC.

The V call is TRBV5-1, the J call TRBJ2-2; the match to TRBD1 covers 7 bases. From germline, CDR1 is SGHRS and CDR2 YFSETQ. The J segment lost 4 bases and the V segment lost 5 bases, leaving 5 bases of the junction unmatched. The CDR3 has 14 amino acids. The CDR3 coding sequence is TGCGCCAGCAGGCTACAGGGGTCCACCGGGGAGCTGTTTTTT. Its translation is CASRLQGSTGELFF.

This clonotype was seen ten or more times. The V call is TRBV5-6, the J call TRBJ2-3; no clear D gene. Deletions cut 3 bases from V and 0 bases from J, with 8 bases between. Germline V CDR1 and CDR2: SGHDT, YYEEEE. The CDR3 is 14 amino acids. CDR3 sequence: CASSSQKSTDTQYF. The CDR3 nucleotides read TGTGCCAGCAGCTCGCAAAAAAGCACAGATACGCAGTATTTT.

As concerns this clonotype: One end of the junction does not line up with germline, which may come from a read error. The CDR3 reads CGASARSGVTDTQYF. Here the CDR3 DNA reads TGCGGTGCTAGTGCAAGGTCCGGGGTTACAGATACGCAGTATTTT. V is TRBV20-1 and J is TRBJ2-3, with D maybe TRBD2 (5 bases). This CDR3 contains 15 residues. The germline CDR1 and CDR2 sequences are DFQATT and SNEGSKA (reference sequence).

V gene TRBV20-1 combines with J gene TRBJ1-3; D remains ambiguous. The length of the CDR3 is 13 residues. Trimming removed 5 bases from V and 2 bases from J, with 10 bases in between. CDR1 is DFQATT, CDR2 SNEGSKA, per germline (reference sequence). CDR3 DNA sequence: TGCAGTGCTCCTCAAGGGACTGGAAACACCATATATTTT. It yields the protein CSAPQGTGNTIYF.

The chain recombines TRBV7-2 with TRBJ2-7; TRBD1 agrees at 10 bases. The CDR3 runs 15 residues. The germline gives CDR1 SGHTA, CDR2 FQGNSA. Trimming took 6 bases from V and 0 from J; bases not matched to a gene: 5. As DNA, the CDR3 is TGTGCCAGCAGTGCCAGGACAGGGGGCTCCTACGAGCAGTACGTC. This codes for CASSARTGGSYEQYV.

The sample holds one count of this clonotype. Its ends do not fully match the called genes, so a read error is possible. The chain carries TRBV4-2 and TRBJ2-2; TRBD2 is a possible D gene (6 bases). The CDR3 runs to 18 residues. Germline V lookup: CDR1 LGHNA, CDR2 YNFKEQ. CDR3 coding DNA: TGTGCCAGCAGCCAAGTCCTTGGAGGGACGGCGAACACCGGGGAGCTGTATTTT. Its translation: CASSQVLGGTANTGELYF.

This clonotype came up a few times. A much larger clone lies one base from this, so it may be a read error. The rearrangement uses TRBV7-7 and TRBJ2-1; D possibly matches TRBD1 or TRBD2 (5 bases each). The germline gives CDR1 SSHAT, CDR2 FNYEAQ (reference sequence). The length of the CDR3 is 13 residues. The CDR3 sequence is CASSFRQGDGQFF. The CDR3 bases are TGTGCTAGCAGCTTCCGCCAGGGAGATGGGCAGTTCTTC. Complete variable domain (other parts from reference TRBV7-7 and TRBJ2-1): GAGVSQSPRYKVTKRGQDVTLRCDPISSHATLYWYQQALGQGPEFLTYFNYEAQPDKSGLPSDRFSAERPEGSISTLTIQRTEQRDSAMYRCASSFRQGDGQFFGPGTRLTVL.

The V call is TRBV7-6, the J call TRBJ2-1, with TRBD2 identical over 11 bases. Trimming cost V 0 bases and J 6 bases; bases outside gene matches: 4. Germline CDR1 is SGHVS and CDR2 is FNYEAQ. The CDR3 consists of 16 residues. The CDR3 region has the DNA TGTGCCAGCAGCTTAGCGCCTAGCGGGGGGTTCAATGAGCAGTTCTTC. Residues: CASSLAPSGGFNEQFF.

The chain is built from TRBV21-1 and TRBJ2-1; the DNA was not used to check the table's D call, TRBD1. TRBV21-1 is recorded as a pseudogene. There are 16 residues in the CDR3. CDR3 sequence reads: CASSLRLNHRDNEQFF. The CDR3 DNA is TGTGCCAGCAGCCTAAGACTCAATCACAGGGACAATGAGCAGTTCTTC.

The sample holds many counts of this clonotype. CDR3 region: CAISTGIETQYF. The CDR3 DNA reads as TGTGCCATCAGTACAGGGATAGAGACCCAGTACTTC. The chain links TRBV10-3 to TRBJ2-5; possible D gene TRBD1, 6 bases. CDR3 length: 12 amino acids. CDR1 ENHRY and CDR2 SYGVKD come from the germline V gene. With 5 bases removed from V and 4 bases from J, the gap between germline ends came to 8 bases.

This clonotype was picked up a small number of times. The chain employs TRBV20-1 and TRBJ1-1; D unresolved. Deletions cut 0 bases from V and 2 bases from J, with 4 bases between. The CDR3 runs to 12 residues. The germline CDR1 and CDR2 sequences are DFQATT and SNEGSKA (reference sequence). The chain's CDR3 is CSAREGNTEAFF. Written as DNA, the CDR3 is TGCAGTGCTAGAGAGGGTAACACTGAAGCTTTCTTT.

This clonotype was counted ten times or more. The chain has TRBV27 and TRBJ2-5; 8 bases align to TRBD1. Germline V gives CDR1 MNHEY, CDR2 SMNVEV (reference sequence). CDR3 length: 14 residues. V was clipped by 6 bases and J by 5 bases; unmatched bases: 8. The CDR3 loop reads CASRASGGSETQYF. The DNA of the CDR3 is TGTGCCAGCAGAGCTTCAGGGGGCTCGGAGACCCAGTACTTC.

The CDR3 is CASSVRTSIYNEQFF. The CDR3, as DNA: TGTGCCAGCAGCGTGAGGACTTCTATCTACAATGAGCAGTTCTTC. The chain recombines TRBV11-3 with TRBJ2-1, with a tentative D call TRBD2 (5 bases). Germline V gene lookup returns CDR1 SGHNT and CDR2 YENEEA. The CDR3 has 15 amino acids. Trimming cost V 5 bases and J 3 bases, with 14 bases left between them. The full variable domain, with the rest looked up from reference TRBV11-3 and TRBJ2-1, is EAGVVQSPRYKIIEKKQPVAFWCNPISGHNTLYWYLQNLGQGPELLIRYENEEAVDDSQLPKDRFSAERLKGVDSTLKIQPAELGDSAVYLCASSVRTSIYNEQFFGPGTRLTVL.

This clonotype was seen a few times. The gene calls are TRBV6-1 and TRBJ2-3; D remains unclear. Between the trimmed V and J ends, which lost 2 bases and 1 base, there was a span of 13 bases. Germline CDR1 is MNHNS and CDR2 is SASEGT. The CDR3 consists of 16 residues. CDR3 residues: CASSEWSDGGTDTQYF. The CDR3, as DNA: TGTGCCAGCAGTGAATGGTCGGACGGAGGCACAGATACGCAGTATTTT.

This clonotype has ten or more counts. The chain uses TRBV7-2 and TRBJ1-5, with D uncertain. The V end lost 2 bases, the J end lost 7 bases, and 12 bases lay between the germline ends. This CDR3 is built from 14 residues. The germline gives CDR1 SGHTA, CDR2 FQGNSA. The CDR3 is CASSLRQSRQPQHF. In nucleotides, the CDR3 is TGTGCCAGCAGCTTAAGGCAATCCCGGCAGCCCCAGCATTTT. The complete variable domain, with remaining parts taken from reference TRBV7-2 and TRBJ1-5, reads GAGVSQSPSNKVTEKGKDVELRCDPISGHTALYWYRQSLGQGLEFLIYFQGNSAPDKSGLPSDRFSAERTGGSVSTLTIQRTQQEDSAVYLCASSLRQSRQPQHFGDGTRLSIL.